This T cell receptor beta chain was recovered during a study of CD8+CD57+ T cells in acquired aplastic anemia. Across the study: Sorted cells (CD4+ and CD8+) yielded DNA amounts that averaged about 2.9 ug. Overall study findings and caveats: Patients and controls had in common 25 to 30 CD8+ CDR3 sequences. No significant patient-versus-control difference appeared in CD8+ Simpson's diversity.

The CDR3 contains 15 residues. The ends lost 1 base at V and 2 bases at J; junction bases unmatched: 4. The germline V gene has CDR1 SGDLS and CDR2 YYNGEE. As regards this clonotype: Its specificity is not known.

It was patients with CD8+CD57+ cell expansion by flow cytometry who were chosen for sequencing. The patients, all of them, had severe acquired aplastic anemia. Genomic DNA constituted the template upon which TCR beta VDJ and CDR3 profiling was performed. TCRdb independently ran MiXCR on the reads; one entry per CDR3 protein. The sample yields about 180,000 distinct CDR3 sequences, less than 60% seen once. This TCR was sampled from a human donor with aplastic anemia. Sequences were obtained from sorted CD4+, CD8+, or CD8+CD57+ T cells (not recorded which) from PBMCs. The chain has TRBV9 and TRBJ2-7; 9 positions match TRBD1. The CDR3 nucleotides read TGTGCCAGCAGCGTAACAGGGACAGGGCCCTACGAGCAGTACTTC. Translated: CASSVTGTGPYEQYF.